This TCR beta chain is from a study of shared clonotypes between healthy human individuals. Original processing methods: Filtering differed, since immunoSEQ gave only junction sequences and no quality scores. Method: immunoSEQ multiplex PCR; TCRdb's copy keeps in-frame clones and lacks some. Clonal size and the V and J genes are those of that table, whereas D and trimming came from the DNA. The top ten hold less than 0.3% of the sample, which has 760,000 or so clones, about 96% seen once. General study results and limits: A limitation of the genetic and exposure-history diversity represented arose from few donors.

The naive CD8 subset, CD45RO-negative cells positively selected for CCR7, excluded terminally differentiated effector memory CD45RA+ cells. The study drew its donors from healthy HIV-negative adults without recent acute infections or vaccinations. About this clone itself: Antigen: not known.

V was trimmed by 4 bases and J by 10 bases, leaving 13 bases between them. Germline V gene sequence: CDR1 SQVTM, CDR2 ANQGSEA. The CDR3 is 11 residues long. The chain is built from TRBV29-1 and TRBJ1-2; perhaps TRBD1 as D (6 bases). The sequenced sample was naive CD8+ T cells sorted from blood. The sequence derives from a man between 25 and 39 years old in good health. Here the CDR3 reads CSVGTVGFYTF. As DNA, the CDR3 is TGCAGCGTTGGGACAGTGGGGTTCTACACCTTC.